This T cell receptor (beta chain) was identified in a study of PD-1 blockade in mismatch repair-deficient tumors. Study in general: Enrolled about 2013-2017, patients had progressing, pretreated mismatch repair-deficient cancers of about a dozen types.

On this clone itself: Its specificity is unknown.

All patients were mismatch repair deficient, assessed by either PCR or immunohistochemistry. TCRs were sequenced from a few patients responding to pembrolizumab. Study outcomes and limitations: Tumor-resident clones, often undetectable pretreatment in blood, expanded then contracted after pembrolizumab.

Using immunoSEQ multiplex PCR, the repertoire was profiled, and TCRdb retains in-frame clones only, with some absent. The sample records about 84,000 clones, about 84% being singletons. Germline V CDR1 and CDR2: MDHEN, SYDVKM. The V end lost 6 bases, the J end lost 1 base, and 14 bases lay between the germline ends. This CDR3 has 15 amino acids. The chain is built from TRBV28 and TRBJ2-3; D unresolved. The clonotype originates from an adult with mismatch repair-deficient cancer. The source material was peripheral blood, sampled 12 weeks after starting pembrolizumab. The CDR3 here is CASRDSGRRTDTQYF. CDR3 DNA sequence: TGTGCCAGCAGGGATTCGGGCAGACGCACAGATACGCAGTATTTT.